The 26 T cell receptor beta chains reported below all come from one sample, sequenced in a study of human T cells and chemical hapten exposure (TCRdb year 2021). The time point label here, explained by the study, means: pre-sensitization, week 0. The treatment or condition label corresponds to: therapeutic diphenylcyclopropenone sensitization with weekly scalp DPC. Library creation used RACE. Sequencing used a NextSeq 500. The public sequencing data were trimmed at Q25 with fastp and processed into clonotypes with MiXCR by TCRdb, which kept only in-frame beta chains. Under each unique CDR3 protein, matching rows form one entry showing the most common genes and DNA. Within this sample are 35,000 to 40,000 distinct CDR3 sequences, with roughly a tenth of them counted one time only. Of the sample, less than 6.5% is held by the ten largest clones. The sequenced sample was whole blood, obtained in connection with sensitization to the hapten diphenylcyclopropenone (DPC). These receptors all come from a man under 40 with alopecia areata. Some clones in this sample may be carry-over from other donors' samples.

The table lists this clonotype with many counts. CDR3 nucleotide sequence: TGTGCCAGCAGCCAAGAGACCCAGTACTTC. This codes for CASSQETQYF. The rearrangement uses TRBV3-1 and TRBJ2-5, with D uncertain. Germline CDR1 reads LGHDT; CDR2 reads YNNKEL (reference sequence). V was pared by 0 bases and J by 7 bases, with 0 bases between. CDR3 length: 10 residues.

This clonotype was counted many times. The gene calls are TRBV9 and TRBJ2-2; 7 nucleotides align to TRBD1. CDR1 and CDR2 (germline): SGDLS, YYNGEE. This CDR3 comprises 17 residues. The J segment lost 3 bases and the V segment lost 3 bases, leaving 11 bases of the junction unmatched. CDR3 sequence: CASSALPTGHYTGELFF. The CDR3 coding sequence is TGTGCCAGCAGCGCCCTCCCGACAGGGCACTACACCGGGGAGCTGTTTTTT.

This clonotype was recorded a few times. This chain uses TRBV3-1 with TRBJ2-2; D not certain. This CDR3 comprises 14 residues. V was cut by 1 base and J by 5 bases, with 8 bases left in between. The germline gives CDR1 LGHDT, CDR2 YNNKEL (reference sequence). For the CDR3, the DNA is TGTGCCAGCAGCCAAGGTTCGCATACCGGGGAGCTGTTTTTT. Its translation is CASSQGSHTGELFF.

The V call is TRBV6-5, the J call TRBJ1-6; TRBD1 agrees at 10 bases. CDR1 and CDR2 (germline): MNHEY, SVGAGI. Unmatched junction bases numbered 1, after V lost 2 bases and J lost 9 bases. This CDR3 contains 14 residues. The CDR3 coding sequence is TGTGCCAGCAGTTACGGGACAGGGGTTTCACCCCTCCACTTT. The encoded protein is CASSYGTGVSPLHF.

This clonotype was counted between two and nine times. The chain combines TRBV18 with TRBJ2-4, with TRBD1 as a possible D gene (5 bases). Trimming took off 3 bases at V and 5 bases at J, with 11 bases between the two ends. Germline CDR1 KGHSH, CDR2 LQKENI. This CDR3 contains 14 residues. CDR3: CASSPRQGENIQYF. The DNA of the CDR3 is TGTGCCAGCTCACCCCGCCAGGGCGAAAACATTCAGTACTTC.

This clonotype was detected ten times or more. This chain links TRBV4-2 with TRBJ1-5; TRBD1 matches at 11 bases. Germline V CDR1 and CDR2: LGHNA, YNFKEQ. This CDR3 spans 15 amino acids. The V and J ends lost 3 bases and 5 bases, in that order; junction bases with no gene match: 3. CDR3 sequence reads: CASSQGQGVDQPQHF. The CDR3 DNA follows: TGTGCCAGCAGCCAGGGACAGGGGGTCGATCAGCCCCAGCATTTT.

Ten or more counts support this clonotype. J is TRBJ1-2 and V is TRBV6-5; D remains ambiguous. This CDR3 contains 14 residues. From germline, CDR1 is MNHEY and CDR2 SVGAGI. Trimming took off 6 bases at V and 8 bases at J, with 19 bases between the two ends. The DNA for the CDR3 is TGTGCCAGCAGATTGTCAGGAGGGTCCGCAGGCTACACCTTC. It encodes CASRLSGGSAGYTF.

The V gene is TRBV7-6, the J gene TRBJ1-1; no reliable D call. Germline CDR1 reads SGHVS; CDR2 reads FNYEAQ. This CDR3 is 16 amino acids long. Trimming left V 1 base short and J 1 base short, with 13 bases between. The CDR3: CASSLVGAVGNTEAFF. The CDR3 DNA sequence: TGTGCCAGCAGCTTAGTAGGTGCGGTTGGGAACACTGAAGCTTTCTTT.

This clonotype was seen repeatedly, ten times or more. V and J are TRBV6-2 or TRBV6-3 and TRBJ1-2, with D perhaps matching TRBD1 (6 bases). Germline assignment: CDR1 MNHEY and CDR2 SVGEGT. The V end lost 6 bases, the J end lost 2 bases, and 10 bases lay between the germline ends. The CDR3 is made up of 13 amino acids. CDR3 loop: CASSPDSNYGYTF. CDR3 in DNA: TGTGCCAGCAGCCCGGACAGCAACTATGGCTACACCTTC.

In this sample, this clonotype turned up a few times. The chain is built from TRBV3-1 and TRBJ2-1, with D maybe TRBD2 (5 bases). V lost 4 bases, J lost 9 bases, and 13 bases lay in between. This CDR3 comprises 13 residues. Per the germline V gene, CDR1 is LGHDT and CDR2 is YNNKEL (reference sequence). CDR3 sequence reads: CASSPRVVPEQFF. CDR3 nucleotides: TGTGCCAGCAGCCCGAGGGTTGTTCCTGAGCAGTTCTTC.

This clonotype has ten or more counts. CDR3 nucleotide sequence: TGTGCCAGCAGTTATCGCGCAGCGGGGGGCACAGATACGCAGTATTTT. Amino acids: CASSYRAAGGTDTQYF. J is TRBJ2-3 and V is TRBV6-5; 8 bases agree with TRBD2. The V gene end was trimmed by 3 bases and the J gene end by 1 base; junction bases not matched to a gene: 6. This CDR3 spans 16 amino acids. Germline V gives CDR1 MNHEY, CDR2 SVGAGI.

This clonotype occurred many times. The gene calls are TRBV28 and TRBJ1-2, with D possibly matching TRBD1 (6 bases). Trimming left V 5 bases short and J 6 bases short, with 19 bases between. The germline gives CDR1 MDHEN, CDR2 SYDVKM. The CDR3 totals 15 residues. The CDR3 coding sequence is TGTGCCAGCAGTCCTGACACAGGGCGGATAAATGGCTACACCTTC. It translates to CASSPDTGRINGYTF.

This rearrangement joins TRBV7-2 to TRBJ1-1; maybe TRBD1 (5 bases). Germline CDR1 is SGHTA and CDR2 is FQGNSA. The germline V and J ends were trimmed by 3 bases and 2 bases, with 7 bases remaining between them. CDR3 length: 13 amino acids. The CDR3 sequence is CASSFRGNTEAFF. CDR3 bases: TGTGCCAGCAGCTTCCGGGGCAACACTGAAGCTTTCTTT.

The DNA for the CDR3 is TGTGCCAGCAGTTACCCGGGGACAGGGAATCAGCCCCAGCATTTT. Translating it yields CASSYPGTGNQPQHF. This sequence joins TRBV6-6 and TRBJ1-5, with TRBD1 matching over 9 bases. From germline, CDR1 is MNHNY and CDR2 SVGAGI (reference sequence). CDR3 length equals 15 residues. With 2 bases clipped from V and 4 bases from J, the junction kept 3 bases outside the gene matches.

The chain has TRBV18 and TRBJ1-5; no definite D call. This CDR3 spans 15 amino acids. Looked up from germline, CDR1 is KGHSH and CDR2 is LQKENI. Trimming stripped 3 bases from V and 1 base from J, with 10 bases between. The CDR3 loop reads CASSPSVRSNQPQHF. The CDR3 DNA is TGTGCCAGCTCACCGTCGGTTAGAAGCAATCAGCCCCAGCATTTT.

This clonotype has a count of ten or more. The chain joins TRBV6-1 to TRBJ1-5, with 7 positions matching TRBD1. Trimming cost V 5 bases and J 0 bases; bases outside gene matches: 4. The germline gives CDR1 MNHNS, CDR2 SASEGT. CDR3 length: 15 amino acids. The DNA of the CDR3 is TGTGCCAGCAGTCGCGACAGGGTTAGCAATCAGCCCCAGCATTTT. It translates to CASSRDRVSNQPQHF.

Points on this clonotype: At one end the junction does not follow the germline gene, possibly because of a read error. V is TRBV19 and J is TRBJ2-5, with 8 bases that match TRBD1. Germline V gene data show CDR1 as LNHDA and CDR2 as SQIVND (reference sequence). CDR3 length equals 14 residues. The CDR3 bases are TGTGCCTCCAAGGACAGGGCCTACCAAGAGATCCAGTACTTC. Translation gives CASKDRAYQEIQYF. Full variable domain (rest looked up from reference TRBV19 and TRBJ2-5): DGGITQSPKYLFRKEGQNVTLSCEQNLNHDAMYWYRQDPGQGLRLIYYSQIVNDFQKGDIAEGYSVSREKKESFPLTVTSAQKNPTAFYLCASKDRAYQEIQYFGPGTRLLVL.

There are many counts of this clonotype. The chain is built from TRBV6-6 and TRBJ2-2; D call uncertain. The V end was cut by 4 bases, the J end by 6 bases, with 9 bases between. In germline, CDR1 is MNHNY, CDR2 SVGAGI (reference sequence). This CDR3 is 13 amino acids long. CDR3 amino acids: CASSFSGPGELFF. The CDR3 DNA is TGTGCCAGCAGTTTCTCCGGCCCCGGGGAGCTGTTTTTT.

This clonotype was observed a handful of times. The chain links TRBV6-6 to TRBJ2-7; 7 nucleotides match TRBD1. Germline assignment: CDR1 MNHNY and CDR2 SVGAGI (reference sequence). The CDR3 runs 12 residues. Trimming took 11 bases from V and 6 from J; bases not matched to a gene: 10. The CDR3 DNA reads TGTGCCTACGGGGACAGCCGGTTCGAGCAGTACTTC. Amino acids: CAYGDSRFEQYF.

The J gene is TRBJ2-4, the V gene TRBV18; no reliable D call. The ends were cut back, 6 bases at V and 1 base at J, with 10 bases in the middle. Germline values: CDR1 KGHSH, CDR2 LQKENI. The CDR3 covers 14 residues. This CDR3 reads CASSKSGAKNIQYF. Here the CDR3 DNA reads TGTGCCAGCTCGAAGTCTGGGGCCAAAAACATTCAGTACTTC.

This clonotype was seen many times. The chain joins TRBV18 to TRBJ1-2; D is ambiguous. The CDR3 totals 11 residues. Trimming removed 5 bases at V and 7 bases at J, with 8 bases between. Germline V gives CDR1 KGHSH, CDR2 LQKENI. The DNA for the CDR3 is TGTGCCAGCTCAACAGCCGGTGGCTACACCTTC. Residues: CASSTAGGYTF. Supplemented by reference TRBV18 and TRBJ1-2, the full variable domain reads NAGVMQNPRHLVRRRGQEARLRCSPMKGHSHVYWYRQLPEEGLKFMVYLQKENIIDESGMPKERFSAEFPKEGPSILRIQQVVRGDSAAYFCASSTAGGYTFGSGTRLTVV.

This clonotype was counted a few times. The chain is built from TRBV5-4 and TRBJ2-7; 10 bases map to TRBD2. V dropped 4 bases and J dropped 1; count of bases not matched to a gene: 5. The CDR3 contains 15 residues. Per the germline V gene, CDR1 is SGHNT and CDR2 is YYREEE (reference sequence). In nucleotides, the CDR3 is TGTGCCAGCAGCACCGGGACTAGCGCTTCCTACGAGCAGTACTTC. Protein: CASSTGTSASYEQYF.

This clonotype was counted a few times. The gene calls are TRBV6-1 and TRBJ1-1; D is perhaps TRBD1 (6 bases). CDR3 length: 14 residues. Trimming stripped 7 bases from V and 3 bases from J, with 15 bases between. The germline gives CDR1 MNHNS, CDR2 SASEGT. The CDR3, as DNA: TGTGCCAGCAAACAAACAGGGTTTGACACTGAAGCTTTCTTT. This encodes CASKQTGFDTEAFF.

This clonotype was seen ten or more times. This chain connects TRBV2 to TRBJ2-2; D gene uncertain. Germline V lookup: CDR1 SNHLY, CDR2 FYNNEI. This CDR3 is built from 16 residues. V was cut by 5 bases and J by 2 bases, with 15 bases left in between. CDR3 sequence reads: CASSYRRAGNTGELFF. The CDR3 DNA sequence: TGTGCCAGCAGTTACCGGAGAGCCGGAAACACCGGGGAGCTGTTTTTT.

This clonotype was observed at least ten times. This chain uses TRBV9 with TRBJ2-6; maybe TRBD1 (5 bases). Germline CDR1 is SGDLS and CDR2 is YYNGEE. Deletions cut 6 bases from V and 0 bases from J, with 10 bases between. CDR3 length equals 15 residues. This chain's CDR3 is CASTLRGSGANVLTF. In DNA, the CDR3 is TGTGCCAGCACCCTAAGGGGCTCTGGGGCCAACGTCCTGACTTTC. Filled out from reference TRBV9 and TRBJ2-6, the complete variable domain reads DSGVTQTPKHLITATGQRVTLRCSPRSGDLSVYWYQQSLDQGLQFLIQYYNGEERAKGNILERFSAQQFPDLHSELNLSSLELGDSALYFCASTLRGSGANVLTFGAGSRLTVL.

This sequence joins TRBV20-1 and TRBJ2-3; D ambiguous. Trimming shortened V by 1 base and J by 5 bases, and 4 bases separated the two germline ends. The CDR3 runs to 11 residues. Germline CDR1 and CDR2: DFQATT and SNEGSKA (reference sequence). CDR3 amino acids: CSARGGDTQYF. The CDR3 coding sequence is TGCAGTGCTAGAGGGGGAGATACGCAGTATTTT.